This T cell receptor beta chain comes out of a study of OX40 agonist ivuxolimab in advanced cancers. Germline lookup yields CDR1 MNHNS and CDR2 SASEGT. This CDR3 has 12 residues. The ends were cut back, 6 bases at V and 11 bases at J, with 16 bases in the middle. Clones were sequenced by immunoSEQ multiplex PCR, and TCRdb holds only the in-frame ones, with some missing. The table includes some 140,000 clones, 90% detected once. Study-wide findings and caveats: It was not determined which antigens were specifically recognized by the peripheral T cells that had undergone clonal expansion.

This clone appeared once. What it binds is not known. The specimen comprised CD4+ or CD8+ T cells sorted from blood, sampled in a trial of the OX40 agonist ivuxolimab. The chain carries TRBV6-1 and TRBJ1-1; unclear D gene. The sequence derives from an adult with an advanced solid tumor such as melanoma, head and neck, liver or kidney cancer. For the CDR3, the DNA is TGTGCCAGCAGCGAACGAGGCCTGAACGCTTTCTTT. It specifies CASSERGLNAFF.